The source of this T cell receptor beta chain is a study of beta chain features in type 1 diabetes. In the study overall: Examination covered around 98,000,000 sorted cells spanning all samples.

What was sequenced were expressed TCRB transcripts, since all of the isolated RNA had been reverse transcribed. Deep immunoSEQ sequencing covered naive, central memory and regulatory T cell samples. Libraries were prepared by immunoSEQ multiplex PCR; TCRdb keeps only in-frame clonotypes and omits some of them. The profile shows approximately 150,000 clones, approximately 8.4% of them singletons. Comment on this clone: What it recognizes is unknown.

Overall study results and limits: Unsettled here was the matter of whether HLA type influences TCRB rearrangement. Researchers cautioned that cDNA sequencing could over-represent cells with high TCR expression.

This CDR3 has 17 residues. Trimming took 2 bases from V and 2 from J; bases not matched to a gene: 9. Germline CDR1 is MNHEY and CDR2 is SMNVEV (reference sequence). The rearrangement uses TRBV27 and TRBJ1-2; 9 positions agree with TRBD1. Sequencing input: central memory CD4+ T cells from blood. This sequence originates from a woman aged 18-35 years in good health. Here the CDR3 reads CASSLLGTGYQNYGYTF. CDR3 bases: TGTGCCAGCAGTTTACTAGGGACAGGGTATCAGAACTATGGCTACACCTTC.